One TCR beta chain is described in this entry. The data belong to a study of blood T cell repertoires in COVID-19. Study-wide context: Both acute and convalescent COVID-19 samples were obtained from the United States, Italy and Spain.

CDR3 size: 15 residues. Trimming stripped 2 bases from V and 4 bases from J, with 14 bases between. Germline V gene data show CDR1 as SGHAT and CDR2 as FQDESV (reference sequence). Methods used by the authors: Cell counts per sample came from amplifying reference gene primers. TCRdb's table, derived via immunoSEQ multiplex PCR, lists solely in-frame clones and lacks some. D and trimming come from the DNA, and the V and J calls and clone size come from that table. The sample gives more than 200,000 clones, less than 85% of which show up once; 4.9% is in the top ten. The specimen was peripheral blood. The source is a woman of 80 years or more with active or convalescent COVID-19. The chain has TRBV11-1 and TRBJ1-1; TRBD1 is a possible D gene (5 bases). The CDR3 nucleotides are TGTGCCAGCAGCTTAAGTGGCGGGGCTGGCACTGAAGCTTTCTTT. Protein product: CASSLSGGAGTEAFF. The variable domain in full, completed from reference TRBV11-1 and TRBJ1-1, reads EAEVAQSPRYKITEKSQAVAFWCDPISGHATLYWYRQILGQGPELLVQFQDESVVDDSQLPKDRFSAERLKGVDSTLKIQPAELGDSAMYLCASSLSGGAGTEAFFGQGTRLTVV.